This T cell receptor (beta chain) emerged from a study of T cells in Graves' hyperthyroidism and ophthalmopathy. Study-level findings and limits: Ophthalmopathy was told apart from stable hyperthyroidism by a 13 V-J model.

RNA transcripts served as the template for amplifying TCR beta CDR3 regions. First-round RT-PCR of the TCR CDR3 relied on the HTBI primer set. TCRdb reprocessed the multiplex PCR reads with MiXCR, giving one entry per CDR3 protein. The repertoire consists of fewer than 650,000 distinct CDR3 sequences, with 14% occurring once and the leading ten covering more than 11%. Graves' hyperthyroidism was deemed stable absent ophthalmopathy progression within 18 months. Subjects aged 18 to 65 presented with newly diagnosed hyperthyroidism of less than 2 months' duration. This clonotype came up a few times. As yet, its antigen is unknown. The TCR comes from a woman in her forties with Graves' hyperthyroidism. Sequencing used blood.

The CDR3 sequence is CASSPRLNSNQPQHF. The CDR3 nucleotides read TGTGCCAGCAGCCCAAGACTGAATAGCAATCAGCCCCAGCATTTT. The chain is built from TRBV12-3 or TRBV12-4 and TRBJ1-5; D remains ambiguous. The CDR3 covers 15 residues. V lost 6 bases and J lost 0, with 12 bases in between.